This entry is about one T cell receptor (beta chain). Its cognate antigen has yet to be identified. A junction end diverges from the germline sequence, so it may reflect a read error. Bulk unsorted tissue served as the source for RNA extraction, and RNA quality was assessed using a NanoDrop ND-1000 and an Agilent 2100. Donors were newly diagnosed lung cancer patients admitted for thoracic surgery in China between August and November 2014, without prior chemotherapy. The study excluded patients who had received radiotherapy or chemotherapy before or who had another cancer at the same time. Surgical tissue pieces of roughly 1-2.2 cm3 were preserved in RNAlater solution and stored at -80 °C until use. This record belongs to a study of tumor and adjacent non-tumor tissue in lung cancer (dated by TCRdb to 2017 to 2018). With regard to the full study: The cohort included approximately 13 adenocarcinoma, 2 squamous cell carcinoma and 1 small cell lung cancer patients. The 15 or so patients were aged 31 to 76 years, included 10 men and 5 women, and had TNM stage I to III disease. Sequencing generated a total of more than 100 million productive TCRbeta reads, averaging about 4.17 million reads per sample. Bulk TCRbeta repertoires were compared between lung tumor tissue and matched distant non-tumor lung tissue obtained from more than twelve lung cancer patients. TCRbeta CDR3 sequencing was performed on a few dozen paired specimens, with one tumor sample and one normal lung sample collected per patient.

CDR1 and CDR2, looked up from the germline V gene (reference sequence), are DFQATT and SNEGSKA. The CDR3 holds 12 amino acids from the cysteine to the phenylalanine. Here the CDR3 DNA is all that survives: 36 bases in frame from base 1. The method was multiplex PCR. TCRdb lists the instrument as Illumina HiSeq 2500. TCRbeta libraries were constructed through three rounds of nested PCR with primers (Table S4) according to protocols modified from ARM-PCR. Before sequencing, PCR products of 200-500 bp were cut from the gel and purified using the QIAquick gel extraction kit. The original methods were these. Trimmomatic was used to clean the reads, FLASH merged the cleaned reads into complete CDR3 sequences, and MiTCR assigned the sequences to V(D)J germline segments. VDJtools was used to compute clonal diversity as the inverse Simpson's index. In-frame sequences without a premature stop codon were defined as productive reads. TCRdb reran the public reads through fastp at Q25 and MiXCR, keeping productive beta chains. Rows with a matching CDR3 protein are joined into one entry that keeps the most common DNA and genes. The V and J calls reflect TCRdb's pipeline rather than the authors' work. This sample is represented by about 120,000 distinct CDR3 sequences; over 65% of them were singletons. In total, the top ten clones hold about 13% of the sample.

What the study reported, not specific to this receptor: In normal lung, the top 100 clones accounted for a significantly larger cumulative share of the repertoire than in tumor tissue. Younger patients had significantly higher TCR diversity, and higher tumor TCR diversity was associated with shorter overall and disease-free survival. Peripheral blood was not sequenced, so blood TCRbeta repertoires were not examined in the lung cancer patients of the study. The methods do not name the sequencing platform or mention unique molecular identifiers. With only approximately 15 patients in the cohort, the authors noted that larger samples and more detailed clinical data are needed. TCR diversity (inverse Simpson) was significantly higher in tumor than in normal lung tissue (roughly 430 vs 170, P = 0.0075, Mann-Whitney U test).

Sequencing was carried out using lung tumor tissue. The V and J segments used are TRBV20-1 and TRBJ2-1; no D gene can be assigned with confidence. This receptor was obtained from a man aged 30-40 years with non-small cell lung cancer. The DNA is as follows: TGCAGTTCTAGAACCAGGCCTTTGGAGCAGTTCTTC. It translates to CSSRTRPLEQFF.